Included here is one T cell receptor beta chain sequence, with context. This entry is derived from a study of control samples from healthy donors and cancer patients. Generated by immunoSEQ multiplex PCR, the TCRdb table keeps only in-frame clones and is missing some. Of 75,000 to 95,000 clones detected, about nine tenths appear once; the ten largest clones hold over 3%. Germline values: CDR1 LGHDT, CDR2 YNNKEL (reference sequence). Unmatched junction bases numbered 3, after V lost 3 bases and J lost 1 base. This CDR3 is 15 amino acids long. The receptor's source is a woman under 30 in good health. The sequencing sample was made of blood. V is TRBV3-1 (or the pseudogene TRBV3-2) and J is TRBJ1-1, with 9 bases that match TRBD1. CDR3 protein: CASSHPGQGNTEAFF. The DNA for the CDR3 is TGTGCCAGCAGCCATCCGGGACAGGGGAACACTGAAGCTTTCTTT.